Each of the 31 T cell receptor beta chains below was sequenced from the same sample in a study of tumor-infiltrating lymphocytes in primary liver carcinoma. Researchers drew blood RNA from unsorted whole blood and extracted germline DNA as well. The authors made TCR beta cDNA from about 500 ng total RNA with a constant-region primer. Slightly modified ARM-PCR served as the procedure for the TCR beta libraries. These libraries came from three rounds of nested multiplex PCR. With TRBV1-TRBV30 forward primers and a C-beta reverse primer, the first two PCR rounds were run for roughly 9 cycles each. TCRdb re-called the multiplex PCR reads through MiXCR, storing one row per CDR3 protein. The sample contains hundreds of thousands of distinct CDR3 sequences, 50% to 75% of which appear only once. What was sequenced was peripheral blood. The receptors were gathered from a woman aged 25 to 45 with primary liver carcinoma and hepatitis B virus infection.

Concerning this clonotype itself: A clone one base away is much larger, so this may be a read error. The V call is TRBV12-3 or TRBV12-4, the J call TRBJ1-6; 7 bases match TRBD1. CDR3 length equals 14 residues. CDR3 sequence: CANSSGGVSSPLHF. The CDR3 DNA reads TGTGCCAACAGTTCAGGGGGAGTTTCTTCACCCCTCCACTTT.

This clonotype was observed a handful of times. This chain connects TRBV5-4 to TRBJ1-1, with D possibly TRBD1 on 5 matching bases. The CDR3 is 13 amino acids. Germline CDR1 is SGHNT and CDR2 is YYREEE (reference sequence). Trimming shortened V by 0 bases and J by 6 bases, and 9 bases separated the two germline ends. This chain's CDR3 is CASSLVGDSEAFF. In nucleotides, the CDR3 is TGTGCCAGCAGCTTGGTAGGGGATTCTGAAGCTTTCTTT. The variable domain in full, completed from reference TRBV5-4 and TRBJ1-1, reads ETGVTQSPTHLIKTRGQQVTLRCSSQSGHNTVSWYQQALGQGPQFIFQYYREEENGRGNFPPRFSGLQFPNYSSELNVNALELDDSALYLCASSLVGDSEAFFGQGTRLTVV.

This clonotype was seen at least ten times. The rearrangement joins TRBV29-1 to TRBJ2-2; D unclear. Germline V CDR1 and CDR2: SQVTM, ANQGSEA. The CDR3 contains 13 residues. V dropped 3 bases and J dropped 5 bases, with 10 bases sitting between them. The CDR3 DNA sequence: TGCAGCGTTGAGGTACAGAGAACCGGGGAGCTGTTTTTT. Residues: CSVEVQRTGELFF.

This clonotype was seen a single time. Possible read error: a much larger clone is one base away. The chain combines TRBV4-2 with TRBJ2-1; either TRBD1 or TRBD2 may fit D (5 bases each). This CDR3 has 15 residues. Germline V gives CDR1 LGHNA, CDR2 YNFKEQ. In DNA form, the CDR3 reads TGTGCCAGCAACCAAGATGGGACCTACACTTATAAGCAGTTCTTC. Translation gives CASNQDGTYTYKQFF.

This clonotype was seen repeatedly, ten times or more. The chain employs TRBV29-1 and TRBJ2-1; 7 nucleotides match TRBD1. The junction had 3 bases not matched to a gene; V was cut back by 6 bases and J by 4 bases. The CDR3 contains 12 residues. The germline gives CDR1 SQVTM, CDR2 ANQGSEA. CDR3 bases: TGCAGCGTGGGGGACAGATACAATGAGCAGTTCTTC. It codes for CSVGDRYNEQFF.

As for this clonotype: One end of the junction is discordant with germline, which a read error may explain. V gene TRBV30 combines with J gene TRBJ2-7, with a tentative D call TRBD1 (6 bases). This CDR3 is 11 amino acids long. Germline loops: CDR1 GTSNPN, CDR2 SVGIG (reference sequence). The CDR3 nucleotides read TGTGCCTGGAACAGGGTCAACGAGCAATACTTC. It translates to CAWNRVNEQYF.

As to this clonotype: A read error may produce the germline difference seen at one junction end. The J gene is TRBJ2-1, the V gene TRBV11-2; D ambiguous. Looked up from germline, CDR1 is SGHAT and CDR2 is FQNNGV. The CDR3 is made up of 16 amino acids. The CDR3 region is CASSYGSRSSYNEQFF. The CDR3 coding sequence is TGTGCCAGTAGCTACGGCTCCCGAAGCTCCTACAATGAGCAGTTCTTC.

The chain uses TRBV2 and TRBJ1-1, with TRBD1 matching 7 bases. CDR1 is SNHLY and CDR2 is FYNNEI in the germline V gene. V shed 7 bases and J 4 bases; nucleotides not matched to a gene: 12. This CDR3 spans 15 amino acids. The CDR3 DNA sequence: TGTGCCAGCAAAAAGCCGGGACAGCGAGTCACTGAAGCTTTCTTT. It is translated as CASKKPGQRVTEAFF.

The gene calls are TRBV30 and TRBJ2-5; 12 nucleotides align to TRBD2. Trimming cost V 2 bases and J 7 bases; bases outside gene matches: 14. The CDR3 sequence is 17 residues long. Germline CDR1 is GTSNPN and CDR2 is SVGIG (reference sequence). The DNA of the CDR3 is TGTGCCTGGAGTAACCTTAGGACTAGCGGGGTCGTCGGGACCCAGTACTTC. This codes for CAWSNLRTSGVVGTQYF.

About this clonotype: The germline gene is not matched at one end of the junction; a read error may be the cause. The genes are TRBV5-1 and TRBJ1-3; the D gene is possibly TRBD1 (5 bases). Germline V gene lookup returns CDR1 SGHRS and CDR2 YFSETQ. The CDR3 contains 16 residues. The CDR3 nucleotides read TGCGCCAGCAGCTCGACAGCGACCCGCTCTGGAGACACCATATATTTT. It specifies CASSSTATRSGDTIYF.

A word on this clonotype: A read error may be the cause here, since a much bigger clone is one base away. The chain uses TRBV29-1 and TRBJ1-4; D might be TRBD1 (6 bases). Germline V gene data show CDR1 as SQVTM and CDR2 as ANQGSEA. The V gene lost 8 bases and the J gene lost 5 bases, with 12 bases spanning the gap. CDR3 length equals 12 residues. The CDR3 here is CSTLTGNEKLFF. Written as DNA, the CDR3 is TGCAGCACCCTAACAGGGAATGAAAAACTGTTTTTT.

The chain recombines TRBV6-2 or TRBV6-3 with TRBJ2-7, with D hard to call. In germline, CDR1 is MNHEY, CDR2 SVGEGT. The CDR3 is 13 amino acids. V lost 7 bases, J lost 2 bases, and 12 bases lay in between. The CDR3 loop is CASNPGPTYEQYF. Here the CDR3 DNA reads TGTGCCAGCAACCCCGGTCCCACCTACGAGCAGTACTTC.

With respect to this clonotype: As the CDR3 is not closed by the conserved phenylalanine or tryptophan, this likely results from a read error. This CDR3 is CVSSLGTGVNEQYL. The CDR3 bases are TGTGTCAGCAGCTTAGGGACAGGGGTTAACGAGCAGTACCTC. V usage is TRBV11-3 and J usage is TRBJ2-7; 10 bases align to TRBD1. This CDR3 is built from 14 residues. Germline loops: CDR1 SGHNT, CDR2 YENEEA.

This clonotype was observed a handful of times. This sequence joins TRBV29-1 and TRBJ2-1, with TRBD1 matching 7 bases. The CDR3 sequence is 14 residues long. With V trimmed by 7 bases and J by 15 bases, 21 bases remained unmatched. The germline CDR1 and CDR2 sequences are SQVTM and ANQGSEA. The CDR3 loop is CSAPLRGRTRSLFF. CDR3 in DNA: TGCAGCGCCCCCTTAAGGGGGCGAACTCGAAGTCTGTTCTTC.

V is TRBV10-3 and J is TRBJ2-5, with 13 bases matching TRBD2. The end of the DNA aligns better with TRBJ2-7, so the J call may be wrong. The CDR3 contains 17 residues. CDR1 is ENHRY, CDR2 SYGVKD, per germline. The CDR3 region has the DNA TGTGCCTATGACGCCCTACTAGCGGGAGGGCGTACCTACGAGCAGTACTTC. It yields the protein CAYDALLAGGRTYEQYF.

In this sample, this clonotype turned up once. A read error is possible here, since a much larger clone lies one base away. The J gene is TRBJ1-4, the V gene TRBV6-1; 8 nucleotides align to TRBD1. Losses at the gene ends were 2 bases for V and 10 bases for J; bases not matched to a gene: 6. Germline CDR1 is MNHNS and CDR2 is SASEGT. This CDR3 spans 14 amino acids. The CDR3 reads CASSEPGGVGKLFF. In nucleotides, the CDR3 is TGTGCCAGCAGTGAACCAGGGGGCGTTGGAAAACTGTTTTTT.

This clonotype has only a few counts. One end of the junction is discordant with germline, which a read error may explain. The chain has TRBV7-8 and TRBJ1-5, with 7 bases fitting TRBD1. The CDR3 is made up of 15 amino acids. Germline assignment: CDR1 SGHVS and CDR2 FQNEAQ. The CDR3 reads CAGSLRGQSDQPQHF. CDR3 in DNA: TGTGCCGGCAGCTTGAGGGGACAGAGCGATCAGCCCCAGCATTTT. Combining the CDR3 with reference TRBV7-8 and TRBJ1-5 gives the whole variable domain GAGVSQSPRYKVAKRGQDVALRCDPISGHVSLFWYQQALGQGPEFLTYFQNEAQLDKSGLPSDRFFAERPEGSVSTLKIQRTQQEDSAVYLCAGSLRGQSDQPQHFGDGTRLSIL.

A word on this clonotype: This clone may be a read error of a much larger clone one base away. The CDR3: CSVDRAESMNEQFF. The CDR3 DNA reads as TGCAGCGTTGATAGAGCAGAGTCTATGAATGAGCAGTTCTTC. The rearrangement joins TRBV29-1 to TRBJ2-1; no definite D call. There are 14 residues in the CDR3. Germline values: CDR1 SQVTM, CDR2 ANQGSEA. V gave up 3 bases and J gave up 7 bases, with 16 bases separating them.

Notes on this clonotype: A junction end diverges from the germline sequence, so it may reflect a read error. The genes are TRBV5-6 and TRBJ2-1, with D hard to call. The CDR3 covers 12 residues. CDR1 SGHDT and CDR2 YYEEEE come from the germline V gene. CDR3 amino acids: CASSSTPGEQFF. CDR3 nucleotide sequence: TGTGCTAGCAGCTCTACCCCAGGTGAACAGTTCTTC.

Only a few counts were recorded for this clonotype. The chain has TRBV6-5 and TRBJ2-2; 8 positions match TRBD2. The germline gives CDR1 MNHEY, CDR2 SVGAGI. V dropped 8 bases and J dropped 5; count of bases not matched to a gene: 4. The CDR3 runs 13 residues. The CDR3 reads CASLRGGTGELFF. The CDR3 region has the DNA TGTGCCAGCCTTCGGGGGGGTACCGGGGAGCTGTTTTTT.

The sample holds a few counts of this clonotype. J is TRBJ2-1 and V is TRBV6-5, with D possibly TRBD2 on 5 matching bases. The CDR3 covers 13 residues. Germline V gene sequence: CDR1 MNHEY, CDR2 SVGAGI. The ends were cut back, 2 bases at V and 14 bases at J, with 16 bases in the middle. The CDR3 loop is CASSYPGRSGEFF. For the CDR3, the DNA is TGTGCCAGCAGTTACCCCGGTCGGTCCGGGGAGTTCTTC.

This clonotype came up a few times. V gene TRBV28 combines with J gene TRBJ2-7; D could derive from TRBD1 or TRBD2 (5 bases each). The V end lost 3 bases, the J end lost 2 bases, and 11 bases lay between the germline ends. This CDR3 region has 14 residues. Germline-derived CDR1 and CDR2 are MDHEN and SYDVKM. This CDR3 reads CASSFGTEAYEQYF. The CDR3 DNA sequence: TGTGCCAGCAGTTTCGGGACGGAAGCCTACGAGCAGTACTTC.

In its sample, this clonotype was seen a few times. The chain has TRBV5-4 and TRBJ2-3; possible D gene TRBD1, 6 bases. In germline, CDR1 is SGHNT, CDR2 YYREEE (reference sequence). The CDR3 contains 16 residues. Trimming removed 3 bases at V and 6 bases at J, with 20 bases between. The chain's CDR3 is CASSWLLVGAGDTQYF. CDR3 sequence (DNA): TGTGCCAGCAGCTGGCTCCTCGTGGGGGCTGGGGATACGCAGTATTTT.

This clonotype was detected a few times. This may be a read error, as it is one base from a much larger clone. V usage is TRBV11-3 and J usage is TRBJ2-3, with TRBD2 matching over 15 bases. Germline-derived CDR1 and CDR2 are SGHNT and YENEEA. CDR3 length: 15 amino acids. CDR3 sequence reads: CASGFGLAGGATQYF. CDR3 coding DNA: TGTGCCAGCGGCTTCGGACTAGCGGGAGGGGCTACGCAGTATTTT. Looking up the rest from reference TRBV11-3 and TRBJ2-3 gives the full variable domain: EAGVVQSPRYKIIEKKQPVAFWCNPISGHNTLYWYLQNLGQGPELLIRYENEEAVDDSQLPKDRFSAERLKGVDSTLKIQPAELGDSAVYLCASGFGLAGGATQYFGPGTRLTVL.

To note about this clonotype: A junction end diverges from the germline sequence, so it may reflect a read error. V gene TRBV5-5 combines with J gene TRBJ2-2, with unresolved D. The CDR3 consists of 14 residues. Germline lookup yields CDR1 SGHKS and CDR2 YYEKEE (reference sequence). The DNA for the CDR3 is TGTGCTAGCAGCTTGGGAACTAACAGCGGGGAGCTGTTTTTT. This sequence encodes CASSLGTNSGELFF.

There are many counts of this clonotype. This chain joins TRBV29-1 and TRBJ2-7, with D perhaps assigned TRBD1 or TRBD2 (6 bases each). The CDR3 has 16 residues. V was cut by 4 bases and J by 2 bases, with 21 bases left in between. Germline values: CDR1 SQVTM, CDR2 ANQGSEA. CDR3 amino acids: CSVVGQLRLGAYEQYF. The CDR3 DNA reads TGCAGCGTTGTGGGACAATTGAGACTAGGAGCCTACGAGCAGTACTTC.

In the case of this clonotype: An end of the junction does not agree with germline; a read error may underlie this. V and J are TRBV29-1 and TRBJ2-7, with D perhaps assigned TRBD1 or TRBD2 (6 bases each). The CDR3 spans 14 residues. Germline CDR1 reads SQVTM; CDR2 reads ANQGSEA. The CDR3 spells CSVASPGGGYGQYF. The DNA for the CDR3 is TGCAGCGTTGCCTCTCCCGGGGGCGGATACGGGCAGTACTTC.

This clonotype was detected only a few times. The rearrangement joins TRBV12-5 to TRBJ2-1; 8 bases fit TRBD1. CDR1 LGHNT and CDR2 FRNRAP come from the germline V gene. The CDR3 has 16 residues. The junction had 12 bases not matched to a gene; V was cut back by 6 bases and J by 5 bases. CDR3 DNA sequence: TGTGCTAGTGGGCCCTCTCGGGGGACAGGAGACAATGAGCAGTTCTTC. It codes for CASGPSRGTGDNEQFF.

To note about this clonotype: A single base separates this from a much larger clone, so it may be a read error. Here the CDR3 DNA reads TGTGCCAACCGGGTAAGGTTCTACAATGAGCAGTTCTTC. It is translated as CANRVRFYNEQFF. The chain carries TRBV6-2 or TRBV6-3 and TRBJ2-1; D gene unclear. The germline gives CDR1 MNHEY, CDR2 SVGEGT. The CDR3 length is 13 residues. The V end was cut by 10 bases, the J end by 3 bases, with 13 bases between.

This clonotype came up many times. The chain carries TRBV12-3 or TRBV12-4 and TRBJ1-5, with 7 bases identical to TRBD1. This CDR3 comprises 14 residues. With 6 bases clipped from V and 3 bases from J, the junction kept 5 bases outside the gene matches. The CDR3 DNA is TGTGCCAGCAGCCGACAGGGCTCCAATCAGCCCCAGCATTTT. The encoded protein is CASSRQGSNQPQHF.

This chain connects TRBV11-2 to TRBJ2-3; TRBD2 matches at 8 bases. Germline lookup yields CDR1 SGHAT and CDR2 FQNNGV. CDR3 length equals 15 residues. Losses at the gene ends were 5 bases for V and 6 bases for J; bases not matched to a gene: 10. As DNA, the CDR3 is TGTGCCAGCAGCGTAGCCATAACTAGCGGTGATACGCAGTATTTT. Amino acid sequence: CASSVAITSGDTQYF.